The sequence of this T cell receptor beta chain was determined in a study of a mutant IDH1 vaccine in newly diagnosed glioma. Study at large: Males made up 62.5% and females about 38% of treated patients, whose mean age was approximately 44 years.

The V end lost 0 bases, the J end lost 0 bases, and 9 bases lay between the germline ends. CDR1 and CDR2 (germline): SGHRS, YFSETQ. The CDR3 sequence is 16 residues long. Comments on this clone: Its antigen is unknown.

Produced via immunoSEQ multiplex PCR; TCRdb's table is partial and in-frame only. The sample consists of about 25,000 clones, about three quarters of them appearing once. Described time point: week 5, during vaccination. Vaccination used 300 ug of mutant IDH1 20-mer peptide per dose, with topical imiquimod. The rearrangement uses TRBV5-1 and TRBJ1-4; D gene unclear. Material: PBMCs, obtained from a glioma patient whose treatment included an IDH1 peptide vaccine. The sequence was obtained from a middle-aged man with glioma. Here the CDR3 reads CASSLGTSATNEKLFF. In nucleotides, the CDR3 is TGCGCCAGCAGCTTGGGGACGAGTGCAACTAATGAAAAACTGTTTTTT. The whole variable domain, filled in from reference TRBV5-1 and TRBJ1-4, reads KAGVTQTPRYLIKTRGQQVTLSCSPISGHRSVSWYQQTPGQGLQFLFEYFSETQRNKGNFPGRFSGRQFSNSRSEMNVSTLELGDSALYLCASSLGTSATNEKLFFGSGTQLSVL.